One sample yielded the 25 T cell receptor beta chains listed below, sequenced in a study of shared clonotypes between healthy human individuals. As defined, naive CD8 cells were CD45RO-negative and positively selected for CCR7, with terminally differentiated effector memory CD45RA+ cells excluded. Only in-frame clones appear in the TCRdb table, and some are missing; sequencing was by immunoSEQ multiplex PCR. The sample records about 2 million clones, about 95% being singletons. Sequences were obtained from naive CD8+ T cells sorted from blood. Receptor source: a man aged 18 to 35 in good health.

The chain is built from TRBV15 and TRBJ2-1; 10 nucleotides match TRBD2. Germline CDR1 and CDR2: LNHNV and YYDKDF (reference sequence). V gave up 3 bases and J gave up 4 bases; unmatched junction bases: 6. The CDR3 totals 16 residues. CDR3 amino acids: CATSRSRSGGYNEQFF. CDR3 nucleotide sequence: TGTGCCACCAGCAGGAGTCGTAGCGGGGGGTACAATGAGCAGTTCTTC.

This clone was seen a single time. This rearrangement joins TRBV6-6 to TRBJ2-3; D is undetermined. CDR3 length: 14 amino acids. V was pared by 7 bases and J by 9 bases, with 20 bases between. Looked up from germline, CDR1 is MNHNY and CDR2 is SVGAGI (reference sequence). This CDR3 reads CASTKKWTRETQYF. CDR3 nucleotide sequence: TGTGCCAGCACCAAAAAATGGACCCGAGAGACGCAGTATTTT.

V and J are TRBV7-9 and TRBJ1-6, with a weak D call TRBD1 (5 bases). With 1 base removed from V and 10 bases from J, the gap between germline ends came to 14 bases. Looked up from germline, CDR1 is SEHNR and CDR2 is FQNEAQ (reference sequence). CDR3 length: 15 amino acids. The CDR3 region is CASSLVQGIDSPLHF. DNA for the CDR3: TGTGCCAGCAGCTTAGTTCAGGGCATAGACTCACCCCTCCACTTT.

The V call is TRBV30, the J call TRBJ1-5; 7 bases align to TRBD1. The V and J ends lost 5 bases and 1 base, in that order; junction bases with no gene match: 2. CDR1 GTSNPN and CDR2 SVGIG come from the germline V gene (reference sequence). The CDR3 spans 13 residues. CDR3 coding DNA: TGTGCCTGGGGGACAGAGAGCAATCAGCCCCAGCATTTT. Protein product: CAWGTESNQPQHF.

This clone was recorded once. The genes are TRBV10-3 and TRBJ2-7; a weak D match, TRBD2 (5 bases). CDR1 and CDR2 from the germline V gene are ENHRY and SYGVKD. V dropped 9 bases and J dropped 3 bases, with 12 bases sitting between them. The CDR3 spans 12 residues. The CDR3 loop reads CAIQSDYYEQYF. The CDR3 region has the DNA TGTGCCATTCAGTCTGACTACTACGAGCAGTACTTC.

The genes are TRBV19 and TRBJ2-7; D gene ambiguous. The CDR3 covers 15 residues. Germline loops: CDR1 LNHDA, CDR2 SQIVND (reference sequence). Trimming pared 3 bases from V and 0 bases from J, leaving 12 bases between. CDR3 amino acids: CASSIVLVTSYEQYF. Here the CDR3 DNA reads TGTGCCAGTAGTATCGTTTTAGTAACCTCCTACGAGCAGTACTTC.

As for this clone: The same CDR3 arises from other DNA sequences in this sample as well. This chain joins TRBV19 and TRBJ1-6, with a weak D call TRBD1 (6 bases). Trimming pared 1 base from V and 7 bases from J, leaving 8 bases between. Germline V gene data show CDR1 as LNHDA and CDR2 as SQIVND (reference sequence). This CDR3 spans 14 amino acids. The CDR3 nucleotides read TGTGCCAGTAGTATAGGGGGGGGCAATTCACCCCTCCACTTT. It encodes CASSIGGGNSPLHF.

This chain joins TRBV19 and TRBJ2-1; possible D gene TRBD1, 7 bases. The CDR3 covers 14 residues. In germline, CDR1 is LNHDA, CDR2 SQIVND (reference sequence). V lost 7 bases and J lost 4, with 14 bases in between. The CDR3 nucleotides are TGTGCCAGTACCGAGACAGGGACTTACAATGAGCAGTTCTTC. Translation gives CASTETGTYNEQFF.

Only one count was recorded for this clone. The chain couples TRBV19 to TRBJ2-7, with D possibly matching TRBD2 (6 bases). V was shortened by 2 bases and J by 1 base, with 12 bases between the two germline ends. The CDR3 totals 15 residues. CDR1 and CDR2 from the germline V gene are LNHDA and SQIVND (reference sequence). In DNA form, the CDR3 reads TGTGCCAGTAGTATATTGAGCGGGCTATCCTACGAGCAGTACTTC. Translation gives CASSILSGLSYEQYF.

Concerning this clone: This same CDR3 is encoded by further DNA sequences in the sample. The genes are TRBV20-1 and TRBJ1-1, with D unclear. CDR1 is DFQATT and CDR2 is SNEGSKA in the germline V gene (reference sequence). The CDR3 length is 11 residues. Trimming shortened V by 3 bases and J by 6 bases, and 8 bases separated the two germline ends. The CDR3 sequence is CSAREGPEAFF. CDR3 DNA sequence: TGCAGTGCTAGGGAGGGCCCTGAAGCTTTCTTT.

The CDR3 reads CASSQEGGGETDTQYF. The CDR3 nucleotides are TGTGCCAGCAGCCAAGAAGGCGGGGGGGAAACAGATACGCAGTATTTT. The chain carries TRBV4-2 and TRBJ2-3; 9 bases line up with TRBD2. Germline V gene sequence: CDR1 LGHNA, CDR2 YNFKEQ. The CDR3 is made up of 16 amino acids. The J segment lost 3 bases and the V segment lost 0 bases, leaving 4 bases of the junction unmatched.

The J gene is TRBJ1-5, the V gene TRBV21-1. TRBV21-1 is designated a pseudogene. The CDR3 has 16 residues. CDR3 nucleotides: TGTGCCAGCACTTTCAGGACCGCGCATGGCGAGCAGCCCCAGCATTTT. Protein product: CASTFRTAHGEQPQHF.

Note on this clone: The same CDR3 arises from other DNA sequences in this sample as well. The chain employs TRBV13 and TRBJ1-1; no clear D gene. V lost 4 bases and J 3 bases, leaving 3 bases between the germline ends. This CDR3 has 11 residues. In germline, CDR1 is PRHDT, CDR2 FYEKMQ (reference sequence). Here the CDR3 reads CASSSDTEAFF. The CDR3 nucleotides are TGTGCCAGCAGCTCGGACACTGAAGCTTTCTTT.

This clone was detected only once. This chain joins TRBV7-9 and TRBJ2-1; the D is unclear. Per the germline V gene, CDR1 is SEHNR and CDR2 is FQNEAQ (reference sequence). This CDR3 contains 15 residues. Trimming pared 1 base from V and 9 bases from J, leaving 16 bases between. CDR3 nucleotides: TGTGCCAGCAGCTTAGGCCAGGTTATTACAATTGAGCAGTTCTTC. Translation: CASSLGQVITIEQFF.

The J gene is TRBJ2-7, the V gene TRBV2; 11 bases agree with TRBD2. This CDR3 is built from 16 residues. With 1 base clipped from V and 5 bases from J, the junction kept 7 bases outside the gene matches. In germline, CDR1 is SNHLY, CDR2 FYNNEI. The CDR3 is CASSEVAGGILDEQYF. The CDR3 DNA sequence: TGTGCCAGCAGTGAAGTAGCGGGAGGGATCTTGGACGAGCAGTACTTC.

The table lists this clone with a count of one. The chain carries TRBV19 and TRBJ2-2; maybe TRBD1 (7 bases). The CDR3 has 15 amino acids. Trimming took off 3 bases at V and 6 bases at J, with 14 bases between the two ends. Per germline, CDR1 LNHDA and CDR2 SQIVND (reference sequence). Here the CDR3 reads CASSMRGREAGELFF. DNA of the CDR3: TGTGCCAGTAGTATGAGGGGGCGGGAAGCCGGGGAGCTGTTTTTT.

V is TRBV5-1 and J is TRBJ1-1, with a weak D call TRBD1 (5 bases). V was shortened by 3 bases and J by 1 base, with 13 bases between the two germline ends. Germline CDR1 reads SGHRS; CDR2 reads YFSETQ. CDR3 length: 15 amino acids. The CDR3: CASSYDTGSNTEAFF. The CDR3 DNA is TGCGCCAGCAGCTATGACACAGGTTCGAACACTGAAGCTTTCTTT.

About this clone: Other DNA sequences of this sample code for an identical CDR3. The CDR3 protein is CASSYSEGSRGYTF. DNA for the CDR3: TGTGCCAGCAGTTACTCGGAGGGGAGCCGTGGCTACACCTTC. The J gene is TRBJ1-2, the V gene TRBV6-5; a weak D match, TRBD1 (5 bases). Germline lookup yields CDR1 MNHEY and CDR2 SVGAGI. V gave up 0 bases and J gave up 7 bases, with 12 bases separating them. The CDR3 loop spans 14 amino acids.

V is TRBV19 and J is TRBJ2-7; the D is unclear. V gave up 1 base and J gave up 1 base, with 11 bases separating them. Germline CDR1 reads LNHDA; CDR2 reads SQIVND (reference sequence). The CDR3 runs 15 residues. CDR3 amino acids: CASSIGSAASYEQYF. The CDR3 bases are TGTGCCAGTAGTATAGGTTCGGCAGCTTCCTACGAGCAGTACTTC.

The chain uses TRBV29-1 and TRBJ2-1; D remains ambiguous. Per the germline V gene, CDR1 is SQVTM and CDR2 is ANQGSEA. V dropped 8 bases and J dropped 3 bases, with 17 bases sitting between them. The CDR3 loop spans 14 amino acids. CDR3 DNA sequence: TGCAGCCCCCTAAGGACGCCTTTCTACAATGAGCAGTTCTTC. Its protein is CSPLRTPFYNEQFF.

The genes are TRBV27 and TRBJ2-3; D call uncertain. V lost 7 bases to trimming and J lost 0 bases, with 11 bases between them. Looked up from germline, CDR1 is MNHEY and CDR2 is SMNVEV (reference sequence). The CDR3 has 14 residues. The CDR3 region has the DNA TGTGCCAGCAAGGACCAAACGAGCACAGATACGCAGTATTTT. This encodes CASKDQTSTDTQYF.

This chain uses TRBV13 with TRBJ2-7, with D possibly matching TRBD1 (5 bases). V was shortened by 5 bases and J by 2 bases, with 16 bases between the two germline ends. The germline V gene has CDR1 PRHDT and CDR2 FYEKMQ (reference sequence). The CDR3 has 15 amino acids. The CDR3 region has the DNA TGTGCCAGCAGCCCCCAGGGTGAATCGACCTACGAGCAGTACTTC. This translates into CASSPQGESTYEQYF.

The chain joins TRBV4-3 to TRBJ1-2; D gene ambiguous. Germline CDR1 and CDR2: LGHNA and YSLEER. V was cut by 0 bases and J by 4 bases, with 9 bases left in between. This CDR3 is built from 14 residues. The CDR3 DNA reads as TGCGCCAGCAGCCAAGAAAGTGGTTTCTATGGCTACACCTTC. Protein sequence: CASSQESGFYGYTF.

This chain connects TRBV4-2 to TRBJ2-2, with TRBD2 matching 8 bases. The CDR3 is 16 residues long. Germline assignment: CDR1 LGHNA and CDR2 YNFKEQ. V trimming: 4 bases; J trimming: 2 bases; junction bases outside the gene matches: 6. DNA of the CDR3: TGTGCCAGCAGCCCTCAAGCGGGGGATAACACCGGGGAGCTGTTTTTT. It specifies CASSPQAGDNTGELFF.

This clone was counted once. The genes are TRBV9 and TRBJ1-2; no clear D gene. Germline V CDR1 and CDR2: SGDLS, YYNGEE. Deletions cut 0 bases from V and 2 bases from J, with 11 bases between. This CDR3 contains 15 residues. In DNA, the CDR3 is TGTGCCAGCAGCGTAGGGGCCACGGGCAACTATGGCTACACCTTC. Translation gives CASSVGATGNYGYTF.